These 28 T cell receptor beta chains share one sample of origin, sequenced in a study of shared clonotypes between healthy human individuals. Some clones are missing from TCRdb's copy, which holds only in-frame ones; the method was immunoSEQ multiplex PCR. The sample shows 2 million to 2.5 million clones, about 95% of them seen only once. In the naive CD8 group, cells lacked CD45RO and were positively selected for CCR7, so terminally differentiated effector memory CD45RA+ cells were left out. Sequences were obtained from naive CD8+ T cells sorted from blood. The receptors were gathered from a young man in good health.

Points on this clone: Other DNA sequences of this sample code for an identical CDR3. The chain employs TRBV6-5 and TRBJ1-2; unclear D gene. V shed 4 bases and J shed 4 bases, with 10 bases lying between them. The CDR3 covers 13 residues. Germline-derived CDR1 and CDR2 are MNHEY and SVGAGI. The CDR3 spells CASSSGLGYGYTF. DNA of the CDR3: TGTGCCAGCAGTTCTGGGTTAGGCTATGGCTACACCTTC.

CDR3 coding DNA: TGCGCCAGCAGCCTCTCGGCAACCGGGGAGCTGTTTTTT. It encodes CASSLSATGELFF. The rearrangement joins TRBV4-1 to TRBJ2-2; D gene unclear. Germline V CDR1 and CDR2: MGHRA, YSYEKL. Trimming left V 4 bases short and J 5 bases short, with 8 bases between. This CDR3 contains 13 residues.

This clone has just one count. The chain carries TRBV6-1 and TRBJ1-5, with D hard to call. This CDR3 is built from 15 residues. Trimming took off 2 bases at V and 5 bases at J, with 13 bases between the two ends. Germline loops: CDR1 MNHNS, CDR2 SASEGT. The CDR3 region has the DNA TGTGCCAGCAGTGAATTTGCGGCCGGTTATCAGCCCCAGCATTTT. This sequence encodes CASSEFAAGYQPQHF.

The chain employs TRBV7-6 and TRBJ2-1; 10 bases are a match to TRBD2. The J segment lost 6 bases and the V segment lost 5 bases, leaving 10 bases of the junction unmatched. CDR1 is SGHVS and CDR2 is FNYEAQ in the germline V gene. The CDR3 contains 16 residues. CDR3 sequence: CASSPAGSGRANEQFF. CDR3 DNA: TGTGCCAGCAGCCCAGCAGGGAGCGGGAGGGCCAATGAGCAGTTCTTC. Based on the CDR3 plus reference TRBV7-6 and TRBJ2-1, the full variable domain is GAGVSQSPRYKVTKRGQDVALRCDPISGHVSLYWYRQALGQGPEFLTYFNYEAQQDKSGLPNDRFSAERPEGSISTLTIQRTEQRDSAMYRCASSPAGSGRANEQFFGPGTRLTVL.

The chain is built from TRBV15 and TRBJ2-1; D is unclear. The CDR3 spans 12 residues. The V end lost 9 bases, the J end lost 2 bases, and 8 bases lay between the germline ends. Germline CDR1 LNHNV, CDR2 YYDKDF (reference sequence). The CDR3 is CATGRAYNEQFF. The DNA of the CDR3 is TGTGCCACGGGAAGGGCCTACAATGAGCAGTTCTTC.

The chain combines TRBV9 with TRBJ2-1; 7 nucleotides match TRBD2. Germline CDR1 SGDLS, CDR2 YYNGEE. The CDR3 is 17 amino acids. V lost 0 bases to trimming and J lost 0 bases; unmatched junction nucleotides: 6. CDR3 loop: CASSVGWGRDSYNEQFF. CDR3 nucleotide sequence: TGTGCCAGCAGCGTAGGTTGGGGGAGGGACTCCTACAATGAGCAGTTCTTC. Full variable domain (missing parts from reference TRBV9 and TRBJ2-1): DSGVTQTPKHLITATGQRVTLRCSPRSGDLSVYWYQQSLDQGLQFLIQYYNGEERAKGNILERFSAQQFPDLHSELNLSSLELGDSALYFCASSVGWGRDSYNEQFFGPGTRLTVL.

This chain links TRBV5-6 with TRBJ1-2, with a possible D match to TRBD1 (6 bases). This CDR3 is built from 14 residues. The germline V and J ends were trimmed by 3 bases and 0 bases, with 9 bases remaining between them. Per germline, CDR1 SGHDT and CDR2 YYEEEE. DNA of the CDR3: TGTGCCAGCAGCTCCGAGGGGGCTAACTATGGCTACACCTTC. Protein: CASSSEGANYGYTF. The entire variable domain, with the rest obtained from reference TRBV5-6 and TRBJ1-2, is as follows: DAGVTQSPTHLIKTRGQQVTLRCSPKSGHDTVSWYQQALGQGPQFIFQYYEEEERQRGNFPDRFSGHQFPNYSSELNVNALLLGDSALYLCASSSEGANYGYTFGSGTRLTVV.

Only one count was recorded for this clone. The V gene is TRBV10-1, the J gene TRBJ2-1, with 8 bases that match TRBD2. There are 16 residues in the CDR3. The germline V gene has CDR1 WNHNN and CDR2 SYGVQD (reference sequence). J lost 5 bases, V lost 3 bases, and 9 bases had no gene match. The CDR3 nucleotides are TGCGCCAGCAGTGATTCGCTGACTAGCGCCCACAATGAGCAGTTCTTC. This encodes CASSDSLTSAHNEQFF.

The chain recombines TRBV15 with TRBJ1-3; D may be TRBD1 (5 bases). Germline CDR1 LNHNV, CDR2 YYDKDF (reference sequence). Trimming left V 0 bases short and J 2 bases short, with 11 bases between. The CDR3 is made up of 16 amino acids. CDR3 nucleotides: TGTGCCACCAGCAGAGATAGAGGGACTCCTGGAAACACCATATATTTT. Translation: CATSRDRGTPGNTIYF.

The V gene is TRBV10-2, the J gene TRBJ1-4, with TRBD1 identical over 8 bases. Germline V lookup: CDR1 WSHSY, CDR2 SAAADI. The CDR3 loop spans 16 amino acids. The V and J ends lost 6 bases and 8 bases, in that order; junction bases with no gene match: 14. The CDR3 nucleotides read TGCGCCAGCAGGACCCTCTCAGGGGGCCTTGGGGAAAAACTGTTTTTT. Protein product: CASRTLSGGLGEKLFF.

This chain uses TRBV6-5 with TRBJ2-1, with TRBD2 matching over 7 bases. CDR1 is MNHEY and CDR2 is SVGAGI in the germline V gene. The CDR3 consists of 15 residues. J was trimmed by 4 bases and V by 4 bases; bases with no gene match: 7. CDR3 amino acids: CASSSELAQYNEQFF. CDR3 nucleotide sequence: TGTGCCAGCAGTTCTGAACTAGCGCAGTACAATGAGCAGTTCTTC.

CDR3 DNA: TGTGCCAGCACTGGAGAGAGCGGGGGGGCCTCAGATACGCAGTATTTT. Amino acids: CASTGESGGASDTQYF. This chain connects TRBV28 to TRBJ2-3; 10 bases map to TRBD2. The CDR3 contains 16 residues. Germline V gene data show CDR1 as MDHEN and CDR2 as SYDVKM. Trimming took 7 bases from V and 4 from J; bases not matched to a gene: 11.

V usage is TRBV27 and J usage is TRBJ1-2, with D hard to call. V lost 6 bases to trimming and J lost 4 bases, with 15 bases between them. The germline V gene encodes CDR1 MNHEY and CDR2 SMNVEV (reference sequence). The CDR3 runs to 14 residues. In nucleotides, the CDR3 is TGTGCCAGCAGCTTCGCGGGCAGCAGCTATGGCTACACCTTC. Protein: CASSFAGSSYGYTF.

This CDR3 is CASSAASPYEQYF. CDR3 DNA sequence: TGTGCCAGCAGTGCAGCGAGCCCCTACGAGCAGTACTTC. The chain carries TRBV2 and TRBJ2-7; D not certain. The length of the CDR3 is 13 residues. Germline V gene data show CDR1 as SNHLY and CDR2 as FYNNEI. Trimming removed 4 bases from V and 2 bases from J, with 9 bases in between. The full variable domain, with the rest looked up from reference TRBV2 and TRBJ2-7, is EPEVTQTPSHQVTQMGQEVILRCVPISNHLYFYWYRQILGQKVEFLVSFYNNEISEKSEIFDDQFSVERPDGSNFTLKIRSTKLEDSAMYFCASSAASPYEQYFGPGTRLTVT.

The rearrangement joins TRBV29-1 to TRBJ1-2; 7 bases match TRBD1. This CDR3 spans 15 amino acids. CDR1 is SQVTM and CDR2 is ANQGSEA in the germline V gene. V lost 7 bases and J lost 4; bases outside the gene matches: 15. CDR3 in amino acids: CSGYHPGQALYGYTF. In DNA, the CDR3 is TGCAGCGGGTACCACCCAGGACAGGCCCTCTATGGCTACACCTTC.

As DNA, the CDR3 is TGTGCCAGCAGCTTAGGACAACAGGGGGACACTGAAGCTTTCTTT. Translated: CASSLGQQGDTEAFF. V gene TRBV7-6 combines with J gene TRBJ1-1; 8 bases match TRBD1. In germline, CDR1 is SGHVS, CDR2 FNYEAQ. J gave up 3 bases and V 1 base, and 4 bases lay outside the gene matches. The CDR3 totals 15 residues.

A word on this clone: The sample has other DNA sequences that encode this CDR3 too. This sequence joins TRBV6-5 and TRBJ2-1; D call uncertain. Trimming took 0 bases from V and 7 from J, leaving 7 bases between them. Germline V gives CDR1 MNHEY, CDR2 SVGAGI. CDR3 size: 13 residues. CDR3 loop: CASSYSGVNEQFF. The DNA for the CDR3 is TGTGCCAGCAGTTACTCTGGCGTTAATGAGCAGTTCTTC.

On this clone: Other nucleotide sequences in the sample specify the same CDR3. The V and J genes are TRBV10-3 and TRBJ1-1; D is perhaps TRBD1 (6 bases). Germline V gene sequence: CDR1 ENHRY, CDR2 SYGVKD. The V end lost 2 bases, the J end lost 1 base, and 8 bases lay between the germline ends. The CDR3 length is 14 residues. CDR3: CAISERGQNTEAFF. The CDR3 coding sequence is TGTGCCATCAGTGAGAGGGGACAGAACACTGAAGCTTTCTTT.

Written as DNA, the CDR3 is TGTGCCAGCAGCTTACAAAGGGTTAGCAATCAGCCCCAGCATTTT. Protein: CASSLQRVSNQPQHF. The V call is TRBV5-6, the J call TRBJ1-5; D is uncertain. V lost 2 bases, J lost 0 bases, and 9 bases lay in between. Germline CDR1 and CDR2: SGHDT and YYEEEE. The CDR3 loop spans 15 amino acids.

The CDR3 sequence: CASSSTGIVRSPLHF. CDR3 nucleotide sequence: TGTGCCAGCAGTTCGACAGGGATTGTTCGTTCACCCCTCCACTTT. The chain combines TRBV27 with TRBJ1-6; 7 bases match TRBD1. Germline values: CDR1 MNHEY, CDR2 SMNVEV (reference sequence). The CDR3 totals 15 residues. Germline trimming cut 4 bases from V and 9 bases from J; bases unmatched to any gene: 9.

Comments on this clone: The sample has other DNA sequences that encode this CDR3 too. V and J are TRBV19 and TRBJ1-1, with a tentative D call TRBD1 (5 bases). Trimming left V 0 bases short and J 4 bases short, with 6 bases between. CDR3 length equals 13 residues. The germline CDR1 and CDR2 sequences are LNHDA and SQIVND (reference sequence). CDR3 region: CASSIDRGTEAFF. The CDR3, as DNA: TGTGCCAGTAGTATAGATAGGGGCACTGAAGCTTTCTTT.

The V and J genes are TRBV28 and TRBJ2-7, with 7 positions matching TRBD1. This CDR3 has 16 amino acids. The germline CDR1 and CDR2 sequences are MDHEN and SYDVKM. J gave up 3 bases and V 6 bases, and 14 bases lay outside the gene matches. CDR3 residues: CASSHPRGLQFYEQYF. As DNA, the CDR3 is TGTGCCAGCAGCCACCCAAGGGGGCTCCAATTCTACGAGCAGTACTTC. The full variable domain, in which reference TRBV28 and TRBJ2-7 provide the parts outside the CDR3, is DVKVTQSSRYLVKRTGEKVFLECVQDMDHENMFWYRQDPGLGLRLIYFSYDVKMKEKGDIPEGYSVSREKKERFSLILESASTNQTSMYLCASSHPRGLQFYEQYFGPGTRLTVT.

In regard to this clone: At the DNA level, this CDR3 is encoded by other sequences in the same sample as well. The rearrangement uses TRBV27 and TRBJ2-7; no firm D call. The CDR3 totals 13 residues. The germline V gene has CDR1 MNHEY and CDR2 SMNVEV (reference sequence). Trimming stripped 2 bases from V and 1 base from J, with 6 bases between. This CDR3 is CASSLQGSYEQYF. In DNA, the CDR3 is TGTGCCAGCAGTTTACAAGGGTCCTACGAGCAGTACTTC.

With respect to this clone: Other DNA sequences within the sample encode an identical CDR3. The chain couples TRBV6-5 to TRBJ2-1; maybe TRBD2 (6 bases). Germline loops: CDR1 MNHEY, CDR2 SVGAGI. Trimming shortened V by 4 bases and J by 0 bases, and 7 bases separated the two germline ends. The CDR3 is 14 residues long. The CDR3 is CASSSGSSYNEQFF. The CDR3 DNA reads TGTGCCAGCAGTTCCGGGAGCTCCTACAATGAGCAGTTCTTC.

CDR3 bases: TGTGCCAGTAGTTGGGCCGGACATCGGAAAGATGGCTACACCTTC. It encodes CASSWAGHRKDGYTF. The rearrangement links TRBV19 to TRBJ1-2, with TRBD1 as a possible D gene (5 bases). The CDR3 loop spans 15 amino acids. The V end lost 5 bases, the J end lost 6 bases, and 19 bases lay between the germline ends. Germline loops: CDR1 LNHDA, CDR2 SQIVND (reference sequence).

This clone is a singleton in its sample. The chain recombines TRBV4-1 with TRBJ1-1; D is unresolved. Trimming removed 2 bases from V and 1 base from J, with 11 bases in between. This CDR3 comprises 15 residues. The germline V gene encodes CDR1 MGHRA and CDR2 YSYEKL. CDR3 protein: CASSQFAGANTEAFF. CDR3 sequence (DNA): TGCGCCAGCAGCCAATTCGCAGGTGCGAACACTGAAGCTTTCTTT.

This chain uses TRBV2 with TRBJ2-3, with 11 nucleotides matching TRBD2. This CDR3 contains 16 residues. After removal of 7 bases from V and 9 bases from J, the junction contained 15 bases not matched to a gene. Germline V CDR1 and CDR2: SNHLY, FYNNEI. CDR3 DNA: TGTGCCAGCAATGACAGGCAAGGACTAGCGGGCGAAACGCAGTATTTT. It encodes CASNDRQGLAGETQYF.

The chain recombines TRBV7-9 with TRBJ2-7, with TRBD2 identical over 9 bases. CDR1 is SEHNR and CDR2 is FQNEAQ in the germline V gene (reference sequence). The V segment lost 4 bases and the J segment 1 base; nucleotides outside the gene matches: 8. CDR3 length equals 16 residues. The CDR3 region is CASSSGASGESYEQYF. As DNA, the CDR3 is TGTGCCAGCAGCTCCGGGGCTAGCGGGGAATCCTACGAGCAGTACTTC.